This TCR beta chain stems from a study of T-cell memory formation after mild COVID-19. One entry per CDR3 protein results from TCRdb running MiXCR on the 5' RACE reads. The profile shows 130,000 to 150,000 distinct CDR3 sequences, roughly 19% of them singletons. The sequence was obtained from an adult woman who had mild COVID-19 (a few samples of this study predate the infection). Cell type and time point are not known. Sequencing used PBMCs or a T cell subset sorted from them (not recorded which).

The CDR3 protein is CASSERQGRAPLHF. CDR3 nucleotides: TGTGCCAGCAGCGAGAGACAGGGAAGGGCCCCCCTCCACTTT. The chain recombines TRBV7-2 with TRBJ1-6, with 7 bases fitting TRBD1. Germline V gene data show CDR1 as SGHTA and CDR2 as FQGNSA. Trimming took 5 bases from V and 13 from J; bases not matched to a gene: 11. The CDR3 totals 14 residues.